These T cell receptor beta chains were read from a single sample in a study of Graves' ophthalmopathy and Graves' hyperthyroidism. TCRdb itself ran the multiplex PCR reads through MiXCR, one entry per CDR3 protein. Of more than 1,000,000 distinct CDR3 sequences listed, roughly two fifths were seen once; the top ten hold 11%. Material for sequencing was peripheral blood or thyroid tissue (not recorded which). The receptors shown here come from an adult man with Graves' hyperthyroidism. Both conserved end residues are part of each CDR3. The order of the fields is clone size, V gene, D gene, J gene, CDR3 DNA, CDR3 protein. A D gene is named only where the DNA matches it firmly. Clone size is not always given. Where it is, it says once, few, many or a class for expanded clones.

>-|TRBV11-2|TRBD2|TRBJ2-7
TGTGCCAGCAGCTTAAATCTCCTAGCGGGGGACTACGAGCAGTACTTC
CASSLNLLAGDYEQYF
>-|TRBV12-3/TRBV12-4|-|TRBJ1-2
TGTGCCAGCACAACAGGTGGCTACACCTTC
CASTTGGYTF
>-|TRBV15|-|TRBJ2-7
TGTGCCACCTCCCGGGGACTCTACGAGCAGTACTTC
CATSRGLYEQYF
>few|TRBV4-3|TRBD1|TRBJ2-7
TGCGCCAGCAGCCAGTCAGGGGGTACCTACGAGCAGTACTTC
CASSQSGGTYEQYF
>many|TRBV12-3/TRBV12-4|-|TRBJ2-7
TGTGCCAGCAGTACAAGGGACGAGCAGTACTTC
CASSTRDEQYF
>-|TRBV30|-|TRBJ2-7
TGTGCCTGGAGTACACTACAGGTCTCCTACGAGCAGTACTTC
CAWSTLQVSYEQYF
>-|TRBV9|-|TRBJ1-2
TGTGCCATTATGCCTGGACGCTATGGCTACACCTTC
CAIMPGRYGYTF
>-|TRBV19|-|TRBJ2-6
TGTGCCAGTAAAGCGGGTAGGAGCTCTGGGGCCAACGTCCTGACTTTC
CASKAGRSSGANVLTF
>once|TRBV29-1|TRBD1|TRBJ1-6
TGCAGCGTCAGGGACAGGCATAATTCACCCCTCCACTTT
CSVRDRHNSPLHF
>-|TRBV7-8|-|TRBJ2-2
TGTGCCAGCAGCGTCCGTTCTCACACCGGGGAGCTGTTTTTT
CASSVRSHTGELFF
>many|TRBV13|-|TRBJ2-7
TGTGCCAGCAGCTTAGGGTCTCACGAGCAGTACTTC
CASSLGSHEQYF
>-|TRBV2|TRBD1|TRBJ2-3
TGTGCCAGCAGTGAAAGGGGGACAGGGGGCGCAGATACGCAGTATTTT
CASSERGTGGADTQYF
>once|TRBV2|TRBD2|TRBJ2-3
TGTGCCAGCAGACGGGGGGGAGGGGATACGCAGTATTTT
CASRRGGGDTQYF
>few|TRBV7-9|TRBD2|TRBJ2-7
TGTGCCAGCAGCCGGGGGGGGTACCCCTCCTACGAGCAGTACTTC
CASSRGGYPSYEQYF
>-|TRBV20-1|TRBD2|TRBJ2-5
TGCAGTGCTAGAGATGCTCGAGCGGGGGTGTTAGAGACCCAGTACTTC
CSARDARAGVLETQYF
>few|TRBV4-2|-|TRBJ2-2
TGTGCCAGCAGCCAAGAGGGACTCCCGACCGGGGAGCTGTTTTTT
CASSQEGLPTGELFF
>-|TRBV5-1|TRBD1|TRBJ1-2
TGCGCCAGCAGGTGGGACAGCCATGGCTACACCTTC
CASRWDSHGYTF
>-|TRBV20-1|-|TRBJ1-6
TGCAGTGCTAGAGGGGGACCTAAGAAGCGGTCACCCCTCCACTTT
CSARGGPKKRSPLHF
>-|TRBV4-3|-|TRBJ2-7
TGCGCCAGCAGCAAGGACGCAGAGTACGAGCAGTACTTC
CASSKDAEYEQYF
>-|TRBV25-1|-|TRBJ1-4
TGTGCCAGCAGTGACCGGGACCGCTCATTTTGTTTT
CASSDRDRSFCF
>-|TRBV7-7|-|TRBJ2-5
TGTGCCAGCAGCTCAACAGCCGGGGCCGAAGAGACCCAGTACTTC
CASSSTAGAEETQYF
>many|TRBV20-1|-|TRBJ2-2
TGCAGTGCTAGAGTCGGAGCGGCAAGCACCGGGGAGCTGTTTTTT
CSARVGAASTGELFF
>many|TRBV9|-|TRBJ1-5
TGTGCCAGCGGAAAAGGGGGGCAGCCCCAGCATTTT
CASGKGGQPQHF
>many|TRBV9|-|TRBJ1-5
TGTGCCAGCAGCGGCGGGGCGGGGCCCCAGCATTTT
CASSGGAGPQHF
>few|TRBV30|-|TRBJ1-1
TGTGCCTACCAGACGACTTCTGAAGCTTTCTTT
CAYQTTSEAFF
>-|TRBV5-1|-|TRBJ2-7
TGCGCCAGCAGCTTAAATTCAGGGTACTACGAGCAGTACTTC
CASSLNSGYYEQYF
>few|TRBV7-9|-|TRBJ2-2
TGTGCCAGCAGTTTTGAGGGAAAGGGGGTCGGGGAGCTGTTTTTT
CASSFEGKGVGELFF
>many|TRBV12-3/TRBV12-4|-|TRBJ1-2
TGTGCCAGCAGTACGAGACCGGGGAGCTATGGCTACACCTTC
CASSTRPGSYGYTF
>many|TRBV10-2|-|TRBJ1-1
TGCGCCAGCACTGATCCCCAGGGAAACACTGAAGCTTTCTTT
CASTDPQGNTEAFF
>-|TRBV7-8|-|TRBJ1-2
TGTGCCAGCAGCTTAGGAGTCAGGGGACGGTACACCTTC
CASSLGVRGRYTF
>many|TRBV4-1|-|TRBJ2-7
TGCGCCAGCAGCCAGGCCAGCTCCTACGAGCAGTACTTC
CASSQASSYEQYF
>-|TRBV5-4|-|TRBJ2-7
TGTGCCAGCAGCCCCGGAGACAATCGGCGTTCCTACGAGCAGTACTTC
CASSPGDNRRSYEQYF
>-|TRBV9|-|TRBJ1-5
TGTGCCAGCTCCCGGGGGGGAGATCATAGCAATCAGCCCCAGCATTTT
CASSRGGDHSNQPQHF
>few|TRBV10-3|-|TRBJ1-5
TGTGCCATCCGCGGGGCAGCGAGCAATCAGCCCCAGCATTTT
CAIRGAASNQPQHF
>-|TRBV6-5|TRBD1|TRBJ2-5
TGTGCCAGCAGCCGGGACAGTGGGGGAAAAGAGACCCAGTACTTC
CASSRDSGGKETQYF
>many|TRBV4-3|-|TRBJ2-5
TGCGCCAGCAGCCAAAGCACCGGGCCGCAAGAGACCCAGTACTTC
CASSQSTGPQETQYF
>many|TRBV9|-|TRBJ1-5
TGTGCCAGCAGCGTAGACGGCTCGACAGGTCGGCCCCAGCATTTT
CASSVDGSTGRPQHF
>-|TRBV19|-|TRBJ1-4
TGTGCCAGCATGGGGTTTACTAATGAAAAACTGTTTTTT
CASMGFTNEKLFF
>few|TRBV18|-|TRBJ1-2
TGTGCCAGTTCCGGACAGCAAGCTAACTATGGCTACACCTTC
CASSGQQANYGYTF